Described below is a single TCR beta chain sequence and its context. The table came from immunoSEQ multiplex PCR; TCRdb's copy has only in-frame clones and leaves some out. The sample shows hundreds of thousands of clones, 90% of them seen only once. The length of the CDR3 is 17 residues. Per the germline V gene, CDR1 is LGHNA and CDR2 is YNFKEQ. Between the trimmed V and J ends, which lost 0 bases and 2 bases, there was a span of 13 bases. The sample belongs to a study of cytomegalovirus exposure and HLA in healthy donors. The clonotype originates from a woman in her thirties in good health and CMV-seronegative. This chain uses TRBV4-2 with TRBJ1-4, with D possibly being TRBD1 (5 bases). The sequenced sample was PBMCs. Written as DNA, the CDR3 is TGTGCCAGCAGCCAAGAACTGGGGGTGGGGACTAATGAAAAACTGTTTTTT. Translation: CASSQELGVGTNEKLFF.